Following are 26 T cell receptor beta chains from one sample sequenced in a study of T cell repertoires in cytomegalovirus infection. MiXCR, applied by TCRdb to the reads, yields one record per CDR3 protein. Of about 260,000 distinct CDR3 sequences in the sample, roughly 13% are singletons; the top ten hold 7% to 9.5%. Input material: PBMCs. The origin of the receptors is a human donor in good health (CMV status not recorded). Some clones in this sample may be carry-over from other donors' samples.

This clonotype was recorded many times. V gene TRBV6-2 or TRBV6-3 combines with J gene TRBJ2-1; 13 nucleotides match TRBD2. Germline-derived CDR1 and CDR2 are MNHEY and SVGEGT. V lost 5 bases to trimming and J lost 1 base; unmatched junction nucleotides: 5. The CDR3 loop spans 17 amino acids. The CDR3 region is CASSPGLAGPSYNEQFF. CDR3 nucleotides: TGTGCCAGCAGTCCGGGACTAGCGGGACCATCCTACAATGAGCAGTTCTTC.

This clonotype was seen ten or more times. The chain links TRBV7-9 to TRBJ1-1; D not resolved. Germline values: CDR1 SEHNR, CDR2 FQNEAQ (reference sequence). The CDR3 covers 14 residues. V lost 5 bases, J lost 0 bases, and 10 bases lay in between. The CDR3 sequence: CASSLSSMNTEAFF. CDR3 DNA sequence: TGTGCCAGCAGCCTAAGTTCCATGAACACTGAAGCTTTCTTT.

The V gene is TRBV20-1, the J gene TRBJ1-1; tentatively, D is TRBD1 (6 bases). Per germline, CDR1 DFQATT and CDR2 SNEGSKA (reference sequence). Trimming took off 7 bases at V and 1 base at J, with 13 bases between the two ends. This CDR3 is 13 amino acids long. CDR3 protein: CSGRTAGNTEAFF. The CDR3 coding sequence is TGCAGTGGTCGGACAGCCGGGAACACTGAAGCTTTCTTT.

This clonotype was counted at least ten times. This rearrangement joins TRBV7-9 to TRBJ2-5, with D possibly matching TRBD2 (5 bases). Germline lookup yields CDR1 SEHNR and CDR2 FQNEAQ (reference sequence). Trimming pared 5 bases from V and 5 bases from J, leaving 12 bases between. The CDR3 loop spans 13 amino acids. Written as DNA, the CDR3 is TGTGCCAGCAGCATTCGGACTGGGGAGACCCAGTACTTC. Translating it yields CASSIRTGETQYF.

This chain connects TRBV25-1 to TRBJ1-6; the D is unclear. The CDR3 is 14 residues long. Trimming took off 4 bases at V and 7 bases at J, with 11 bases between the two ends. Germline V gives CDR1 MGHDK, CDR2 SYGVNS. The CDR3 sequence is CASSALGGNSPLHF. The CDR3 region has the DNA TGTGCCAGCAGTGCACTAGGCGGCAATTCACCCCTCCACTTT.

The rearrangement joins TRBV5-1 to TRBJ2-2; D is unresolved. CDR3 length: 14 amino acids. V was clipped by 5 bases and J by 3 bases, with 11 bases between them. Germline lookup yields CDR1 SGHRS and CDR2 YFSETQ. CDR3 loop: CASSGVEHTGELFF. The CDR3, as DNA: TGCGCCAGCAGTGGGGTCGAACACACCGGGGAGCTGTTTTTT.

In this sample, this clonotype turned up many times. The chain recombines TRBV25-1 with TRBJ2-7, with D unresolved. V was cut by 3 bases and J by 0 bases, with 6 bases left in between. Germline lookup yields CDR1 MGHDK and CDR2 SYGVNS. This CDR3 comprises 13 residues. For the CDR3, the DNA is TGTGCCAGCAGTGAGATCAGCTCCTACGAGCAGTACTTC. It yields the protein CASSEISSYEQYF.

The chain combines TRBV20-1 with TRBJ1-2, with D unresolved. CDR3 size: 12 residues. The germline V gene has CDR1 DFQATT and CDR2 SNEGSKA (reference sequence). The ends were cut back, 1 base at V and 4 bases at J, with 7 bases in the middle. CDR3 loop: CSARGNSYGYTF. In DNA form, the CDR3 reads TGCAGTGCTAGAGGGAACTCCTATGGCTACACCTTC.

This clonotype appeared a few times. CDR3 sequence: CASSESDGLSYGYTF. CDR3 nucleotides: TGTGCCAGCAGCGAGTCGGACGGGTTGTCCTATGGCTACACCTTC. The J gene is TRBJ1-2, the V gene TRBV5-6; D is uncertain. Germline CDR1 and CDR2: SGHDT and YYEEEE. The V end lost 4 bases, the J end lost 4 bases, and 17 bases lay between the germline ends. CDR3 length equals 15 residues.

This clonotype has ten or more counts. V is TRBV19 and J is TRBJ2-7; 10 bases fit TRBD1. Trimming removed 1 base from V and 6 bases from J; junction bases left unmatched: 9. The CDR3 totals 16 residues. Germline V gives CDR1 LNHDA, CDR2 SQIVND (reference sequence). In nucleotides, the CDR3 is TGTGCCAGTAGTATAGTGCCGGGACAGGGGAGGCGCGAGCAGTACTTC. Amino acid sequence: CASSIVPGQGRREQYF.

The CDR3 loop reads CASSEKEGLTRAQHF. In nucleotides, the CDR3 is TGTGCCAGCAGTGAAAAAGAAGGCCTTACGCGTGCCCAGCATTTT. This chain uses TRBV25-1 with TRBJ1-5, with D unclear. Trimming stripped 2 bases from V and 11 bases from J, with 19 bases between. Germline V gene data show CDR1 as MGHDK and CDR2 as SYGVNS. CDR3 length: 15 amino acids.

CDR3 sequence: CSARTMFGEQYF. CDR3 nucleotide sequence: TGCAGTGCTAGGACCATGTTCGGCGAGCAGTACTTC. The rearrangement links TRBV20-1 to TRBJ2-7, with D hard to call. Trimming left V 3 bases short and J 6 bases short, with 12 bases between. This CDR3 contains 12 residues. Germline CDR1 DFQATT, CDR2 SNEGSKA (reference sequence).

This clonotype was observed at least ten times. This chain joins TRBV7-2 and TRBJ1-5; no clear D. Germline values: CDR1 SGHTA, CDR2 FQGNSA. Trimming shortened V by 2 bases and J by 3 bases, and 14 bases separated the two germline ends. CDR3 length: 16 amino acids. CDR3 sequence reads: CASSLWLGRNNQPQHF. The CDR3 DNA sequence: TGTGCCAGCAGCTTATGGCTTGGGCGGAACAATCAGCCCCAGCATTTT.

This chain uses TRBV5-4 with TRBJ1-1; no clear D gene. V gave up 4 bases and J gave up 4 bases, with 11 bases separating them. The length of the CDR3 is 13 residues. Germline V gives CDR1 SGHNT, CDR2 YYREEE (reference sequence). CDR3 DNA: TGTGCCAGCAGCCCGTCACAATTCACTGAAGCTTTCTTT. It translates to CASSPSQFTEAFF. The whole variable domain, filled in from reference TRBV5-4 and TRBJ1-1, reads ETGVTQSPTHLIKTRGQQVTLRCSSQSGHNTVSWYQQALGQGPQFIFQYYREEENGRGNFPPRFSGLQFPNYSSELNVNALELDDSALYLCASSPSQFTEAFFGQGTRLTVV.

For the CDR3, the DNA is TGTGCCAGCTCACGACAGGGCGGGTACAATGAGCAGTTCTTC. It encodes CASSRQGGYNEQFF. The V call is TRBV18, the J call TRBJ2-1, with 7 nucleotides matching TRBD1. The CDR3 runs to 14 residues. V dropped 4 bases and J dropped 4; count of bases not matched to a gene: 4. In germline, CDR1 is KGHSH, CDR2 LQKENI.

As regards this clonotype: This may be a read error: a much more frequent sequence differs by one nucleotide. This CDR3 is CASNQVAYNSPLHF. The CDR3, as DNA: TGTGCCAGCAACCAAGTGGCCTATAATTCACCCCTCCACTTT. The chain employs TRBV7-2 and TRBJ1-6; D ambiguous. Germline V gene data show CDR1 as SGHTA and CDR2 as FQGNSA. V was pared by 7 bases and J by 2 bases, with 9 bases between. The CDR3 contains 14 residues.

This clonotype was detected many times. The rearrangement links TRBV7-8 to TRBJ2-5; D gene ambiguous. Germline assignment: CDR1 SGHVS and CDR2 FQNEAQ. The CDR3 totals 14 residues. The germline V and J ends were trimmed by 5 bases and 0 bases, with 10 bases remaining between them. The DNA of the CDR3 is TGTGCCAGCAGCCTGACAAGGGACCAAGAGACCCAGTACTTC. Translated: CASSLTRDQETQYF. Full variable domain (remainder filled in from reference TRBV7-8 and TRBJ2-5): GAGVSQSPRYKVAKRGQDVALRCDPISGHVSLFWYQQALGQGPEFLTYFQNEAQLDKSGLPSDRFFAERPEGSVSTLKIQRTQQEDSAVYLCASSLTRDQETQYFGPGTRLLVL.

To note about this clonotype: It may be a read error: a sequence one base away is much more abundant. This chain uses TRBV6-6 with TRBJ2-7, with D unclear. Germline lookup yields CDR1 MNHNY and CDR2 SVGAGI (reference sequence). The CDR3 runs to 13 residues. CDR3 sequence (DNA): TGTGCCAGCAGTTACTCGAGAGCCTACGGGCAGTACTTC. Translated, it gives CASSYSRAYGQYF.

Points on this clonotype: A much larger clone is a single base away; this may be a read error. The CDR3 bases are TGCAGTGCTAGAGATAGCGGGAGGGACACCGGGGAGCTGGTTTTT. It yields the protein CSARDSGRDTGELVF. V gene TRBV20-1 combines with J gene TRBJ2-2; 11 nucleotides align to TRBD2. CDR3 size: 15 residues. Germline V gives CDR1 DFQATT, CDR2 SNEGSKA (reference sequence).

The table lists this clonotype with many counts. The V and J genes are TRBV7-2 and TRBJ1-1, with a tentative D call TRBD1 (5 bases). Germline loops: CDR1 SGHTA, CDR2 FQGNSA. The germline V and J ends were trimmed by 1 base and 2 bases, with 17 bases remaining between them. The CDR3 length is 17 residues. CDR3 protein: CASSLVAGALANTEAFF. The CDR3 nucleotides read TGTGCCAGCAGCTTAGTAGCCGGGGCGCTGGCCAACACTGAAGCTTTCTTT.

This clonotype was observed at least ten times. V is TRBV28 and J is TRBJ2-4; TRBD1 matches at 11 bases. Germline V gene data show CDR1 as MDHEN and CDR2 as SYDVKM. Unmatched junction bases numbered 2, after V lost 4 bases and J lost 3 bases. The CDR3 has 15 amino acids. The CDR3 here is CASSSGTGGKNIQYF. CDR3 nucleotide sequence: TGTGCCAGCAGTTCCGGGACAGGGGGCAAAAACATTCAGTACTTC.

Here the CDR3 reads CASSFRGPSQPQHF. The CDR3 nucleotides are TGTGCCAGCAGCTTTCGGGGCCCTAGTCAGCCCCAGCATTTT. This chain uses TRBV7-2 with TRBJ1-5; a weak D match, TRBD1 (5 bases). Germline CDR1 is SGHTA and CDR2 is FQGNSA. The V gene lost 3 bases and the J gene lost 6 bases, with 12 bases spanning the gap. This CDR3 is built from 14 residues. The whole variable domain, filled in from reference TRBV7-2 and TRBJ1-5, reads GAGVSQSPSNKVTEKGKDVELRCDPISGHTALYWYRQSLGQGLEFLIYFQGNSAPDKSGLPSDRFSAERTGGSVSTLTIQRTQQEDSAVYLCASSFRGPSQPQHFGDGTRLSIL.

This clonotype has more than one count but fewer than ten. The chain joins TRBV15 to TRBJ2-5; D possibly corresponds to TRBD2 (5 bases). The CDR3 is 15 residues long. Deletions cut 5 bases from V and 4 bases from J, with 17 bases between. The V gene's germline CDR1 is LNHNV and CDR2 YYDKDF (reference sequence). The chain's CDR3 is CATSLEGRAAETQYF. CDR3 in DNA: TGTGCCACCAGCCTTGAAGGGAGAGCCGCAGAGACCCAGTACTTC.

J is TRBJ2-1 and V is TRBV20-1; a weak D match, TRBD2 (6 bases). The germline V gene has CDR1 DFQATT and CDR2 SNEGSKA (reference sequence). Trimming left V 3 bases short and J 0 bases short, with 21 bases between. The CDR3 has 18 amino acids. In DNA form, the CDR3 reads TGCAGTGCTAGTGGAGGCGGGAAAATGGTTAGCTCCTACAATGAGCAGTTCTTC. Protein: CSASGGGKMVSSYNEQFF.

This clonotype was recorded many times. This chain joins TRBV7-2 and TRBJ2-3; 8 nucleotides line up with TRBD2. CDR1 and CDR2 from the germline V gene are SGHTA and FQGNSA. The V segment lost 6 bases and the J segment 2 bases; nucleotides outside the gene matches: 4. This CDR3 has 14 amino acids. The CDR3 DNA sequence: TGTGCCAGCAGACTAGCGGATTCCACAGATACGCAGTATTTT. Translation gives CASRLADSTDTQYF.

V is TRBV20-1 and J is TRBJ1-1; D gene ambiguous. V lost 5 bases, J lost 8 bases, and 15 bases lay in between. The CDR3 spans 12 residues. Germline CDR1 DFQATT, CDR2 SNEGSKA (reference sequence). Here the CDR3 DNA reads TGCAGTGCTGCAAGAGGGCCCGGGGAAGCTTTCTTT. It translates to CSAARGPGEAFF.